The 10 T cell receptor beta chains listed next were all sequenced from one sample in a study of tissue T cells after allogeneic stem cell transplantation. Time point indicated: mouse harvest day 7 after allogeneic transplant. Each mouse received 10^7 T-cell-depleted marrow cells plus 10^6 splenic CD5+ T cells by tail vein. Sequencing was performed with immunoSEQ multiplex PCR; in TCRdb, only in-frame clones are kept and a portion is missing. The repertoire includes some 11,000 clones, roughly two fifths of them detected once, and approximately 1.7% sits in the top ten. The sequenced sample consisted of skin. Receptor source: a female BALB/c mouse given C57BL/6 T cells with graft-versus-host disease after an allogeneic hematopoietic cell transplant.

To note about this clone: Each gene name is a mouse one. The sequence runs out 1 residue before the end of the CDR3; the remainder is reconstructed from the germline J gene. The chain couples TRBV5 to TRBJ2-4; D gene uncertain. Germline CDR1 and CDR2: LGHNA and YNLKQL (reference sequence). V lost 2 bases and J 0 bases, leaving 6 bases between the germline ends. This CDR3 is built from 14 residues. The sequenced part of the CDR3 DNA is TGTGCCAGCAGCCAATACACTAGTCAAAACACCTTGTAC. It encodes CASSQYTSQNTLY. The CDR3, in full, reads CASSQYTSQNTLYF.

Comment on this clone: Gene names are mouse gene names. CDR3 sequence: CASSDAGGDTQYF. Partial CDR3 DNA: TGTGCCAGCAGTGATGCTGGGGGTGACACCCAGTAC. J is TRBJ2-5 and V is TRBV13-3; TRBD2 agrees at 7 bases. The read finishes 1 residue shy of the CDR3 end, and the germline J gene is used to complete it. With 0 bases clipped from V and 6 bases from J, the junction kept 1 base outside the gene matches. The CDR3 contains 13 residues. Germline CDR1 is NNHDY and CDR2 is SYVADS.

A note on this clone: These gene names are mouse names. The read falls 1 residue short of the CDR3 end, and the missing part is taken from the germline J gene. This chain connects TRBV3 to TRBJ2-5; TRBD2 matches 12 bases. The trim removed 3 bases at V and 3 bases at J, leaving 1 base unmatched. Germline V gene data show CDR1 as SNHLY and CDR2 as FYNGKV (reference sequence). The CDR3 runs 15 residues. The part of the CDR3 DNA that was read is TGTGCCAGCAGCTTCGGGACTGGGGGGCAAGACACCCAGTAC. Translated: CASSFGTGGQDTQY. The complete CDR3 sequence is CASSFGTGGQDTQYF.

This clone came up a few times. All gene names here are mouse names. With the read ending 1 residue before the CDR3 end, the germline J gene is used to fill in that end. The rearrangement links TRBV15 to TRBJ2-5; no reliable D call. Germline loops: CDR1 SGHND, CDR2 FRSKSL. This CDR3 has 13 residues. The V and J ends lost 4 bases and 0 bases respectively, with 5 bases between them. The CDR3 is CASSSGNQDTQYF. CDR3 bases read: TGTGCCAGCAGTTCCGGTAACCAAGACACCCAGTAC.

Concerning this clone: Mouse germline and gene names are used. The read finishes 1 residue shy of the CDR3 end, and the germline J gene is used to complete it. The chain is built from TRBV15 and TRBJ1-4; no clear D gene. V shed 6 bases and J shed 8 bases, with 7 bases lying between them. CDR3 length: 11 residues. CDR1 SGHND and CDR2 FRSKSL come from the germline V gene. The CDR3 DNA, read in part, is TGTGCCAGCAGCCGGGGAGAAAGATTATTT. Translating gives CASSRGERLF. The whole CDR3 protein is CASSRGERLFF. The whole variable domain, filled in from reference TRBV15 and TRBJ1-4, reads DAGVTQTPRHEVAEKGQTIILKCEPVSGHNDLFWYRQTKIQGLELLSYFRSKSLMEDGGAFKDRFKAEMLNSSFSTLKIQPTEPKDSAVYLCASSRGERLFFGHGTKLSVL.

A remark on this clone: Each gene name is a mouse one. The read ends 1 residue shy of where the CDR3 ends; the end is completed using the germline J gene. The rearrangement links TRBV26 to TRBJ2-7; D could derive from TRBD1 or TRBD2 (6 bases each). The V end lost 3 bases, the J end lost 7 bases, and 13 bases lay between the germline ends. The CDR3 spans 13 residues. Germline CDR1 KGHPV, CDR2 FQNQEV (reference sequence). Incomplete CDR3 DNA: TGTGCCAGCAGTCTCTCGGGGGCGAGGGAACAGTAC. It encodes CASSLSGAREQY. The whole CDR3 is CASSLSGAREQYF.

About this clone itself: Gene labels here are mouse ones. The read finishes 1 residue shy of the CDR3 end, and the germline J gene is used to complete it. The chain combines TRBV13-3 with TRBJ2-4; 7 nucleotides match TRBD2. This CDR3 has 12 amino acids. The germline CDR1 and CDR2 sequences are NNHDY and SYVADS. Unmatched junction bases numbered 0, after V lost 1 base and J lost 7 bases. The sequenced part of the CDR3 DNA is TGTGCCAGCAGTGATTGGGGGGACACCTTGTAC. It translates to CASSDWGDTLY. The whole CDR3 is CASSDWGDTLYF.

Points on this clone: The germline and genes are mouse ones. The sequence runs out 1 residue before the end of the CDR3; the remainder is reconstructed from the germline J gene. The chain employs TRBV13-2 and TRBJ2-4; 9 bases are shared with TRBD2. Germline loops: CDR1 NNHNN, CDR2 SYGAGS (reference sequence). V lost 2 bases to trimming and J lost 0 bases; unmatched junction nucleotides: 4. The CDR3 spans 16 residues. The CDR3 sequence: CASGDRLGVSQNTLYF. Incomplete CDR3 DNA: TGTGCCAGCGGTGACAGACTGGGGGTTAGTCAAAACACCTTGTAC.

Only a few counts were recorded for this clone. The gene symbols are mouse symbols. The read is 1 residue too short to cover the CDR3 end, so that end is filled in from the germline J gene. The chain couples TRBV5 to TRBJ2-5; the match to TRBD2 covers 7 bases. V trimming: 1 base; J trimming: 1 base; junction bases outside the gene matches: 2. The germline V gene has CDR1 LGHNA and CDR2 YNLKQL (reference sequence). This CDR3 has 15 amino acids. The CDR3 DNA, read in part, is TGTGCCAGCAGCCAAGTCTGGGGGTACCAAGACACCCAGTAC. Translated: CASSQVWGYQDTQY. The CDR3 in full is CASSQVWGYQDTQYF.

On this clone: The listed genes are named as in mouse. The CDR3 goes on 1 residue after the read ends, and that part is filled in from the germline J gene. This chain joins TRBV19 and TRBJ2-3, with TRBD2 matching over 7 bases. The CDR3 runs 16 residues. Germline CDR1 reads FNHDT; CDR2 reads SITEND (reference sequence). V trimming: 3 bases; J trimming: 1 base; junction bases outside the gene matches: 8. CDR3 region: CASSKRTGWGAETLYF. The part of the CDR3 DNA that was read is TGTGCCAGCAGTAAAAGGACTGGTTGGGGTGCAGAAACGCTGTAT.